This note documents a single TCR beta chain sequence. The antigen is unknown. This entry is derived from a study of CD8 T cells in ankylosing spondylitis. General study results and limits: Researchers reportedly found disease-linked clones significantly enriched in matched ankylosing spondylitis synovial fluid. Disease-linked clones, CD8+, were relatively rare in peripheral blood. There was a TCR beta motif, made of several highly homologous variants, that appeared characteristic of ankylosing spondylitis blood.

Using its own MiXCR run on the 5' RACE reads, TCRdb lists one record per CDR3 protein. Seen here are roughly 130,000 distinct CDR3 sequences, roughly an eighth observed once, and the top ten hold approximately 3.1%. The CDR3 extends over 16 amino acids. Trimming took 5 bases from V and 2 from J; bases not matched to a gene: 7. Looked up from germline, CDR1 is DFQATT and CDR2 is SNEGSKA (reference sequence). The sequenced sample was blood, either unsorted or a sorted T cell fraction (not recorded which). J is TRBJ2-3 and V is TRBV20-1; 13 bases agree with TRBD2. This receptor was obtained from a female donor with ankylosing spondylitis or in good health (not recorded which). CDR3 DNA: TGCAGTGCTTCACAGACTAGCGGGGGGACCACAGATACGCAGTATTTT. It translates to CSASQTSGGTTDTQYF.